The present entry profiles one TCR beta chain with its context. The sample holds many counts of this clonotype. Its cognate antigen has yet to be identified. No quality values exist for individual bases; no much larger clone is one base distant. Set within a cohort of healthcare workers in London, UK, this nested case-control study involved weekly PCR testing of nasopharyngeal swabs along with blood sampling. Healthcare workers were enrolled in the week of the UK lockdown, from 23 to 31 March 2020, and were followed every week for up to roughly 15 weeks. The CDR3 contains 14 residues, cysteine and phenylalanine counted. The read is trimmed to its CDR3 DNA, 42 bases read in frame from base 1. From a lookup of the germline V gene, CDR1 and CDR2 are SQVTM and ANQGSEA. Clipping removes 7 bases from V and 4 bases from J, with 10 as the unmatched junction base count. The method behind the library was 5' RACE. Instrument on record: NextSeq 500. The TCR library protocol attached unique molecular identifiers to individual cDNA molecules to correct for sequencing error and PCR bias. Both TCR alpha and beta chains were sequenced, and tight co-correlation was observed between alpha and beta sequence abundances in each sample. The paper's processing steps were these. Decombinator V4 was used to annotate the V gene, J gene and CDR3 of the TCR sequences. TCRs were defined as expanded if a significant change between any two time points was detected under a Poisson model with p below 0.0001. TCR abundances were normalised to the total number of TCRs sequenced per sample and were expressed as counts per million. MAIT TCRs were defined by TRAV1-2 paired with TRAJ12, TRAJ20 or TRAJ33, and iNKT TCRs by TRAV10 paired with TRAJ18. VDJdb, accessed on 1 November 2021, was searched for TCRs annotated for CMV, EBV and SARS-CoV-2, and TCRs annotated for more than one antigen were excluded. TCRdb applied fastp at Q25 and MiXCR to the public reads, then kept only in-frame beta chains. Entries are consolidated by CDR3 protein sequence, retaining the most common genes and DNA. TCRdb's processing, not the study's, gives the V and J calls here. Here the sample has about 42,000 distinct CDR3 sequences; 7% to 7.5% occur a single time. The top ten hold roughly 5.1% of the sample.

This specimen belongs to a study of early T cells in non-severe SARS-CoV-2 infection (dated by TCRdb to the early 2020s). Background for the entire study: TCR sequencing used bulk RNA from unsorted whole blood, so alpha and beta chains could not be paired. Points the paper makes about the study in general: VDJdb matching was skewed toward anti-spike CD8 responses, so virus-specific expansions were likely underestimated and private and CD4 specificities were missed.

This TCR was sampled from an adult who was a healthcare worker with PCR-confirmed SARS-CoV-2 infection or an uninfected control (not recorded which). Sequencing input: whole blood. The chain joins TRBV29-1 to TRBJ2-5; 9 middle bases align to TRBD1. The CDR3 protein sequence reads: CSAEQGARGETQYF. The DNA is TGCAGCGCCGAACAGGGGGCGCGGGGAGAGACCCAGTACTTC.